The 2 T cell receptor beta chains reported below all come from one sample, sequenced in a study of blood T cell repertoires in COVID-19. This table comes from immunoSEQ multiplex PCR, and its TCRdb copy is limited to in-frame clones, with some not included. Among some 160,000 clones listed, 80% to 85% were seen once. The specimen sequenced was PBMCs or T cells enriched from blood (not recorded which). These receptors were taken from a woman aged 50 to 60 who had recovered from COVID-19.

CDR3: CASSAGTSGAYNEQFF. The CDR3 nucleotides are TGCGCCAGCAGCGCTGGGACTAGCGGGGCCTACAATGAGCAGTTCTTC. The chain combines TRBV5-1 with TRBJ2-1; TRBD2 matches 13 bases. CDR1 and CDR2 (germline): SGHRS, YFSETQ. This CDR3 spans 16 amino acids. Trimming removed 4 bases from V and 2 bases from J; junction bases left unmatched: 3.

The V and J genes are TRBV24-1 and TRBJ2-1; 13 bases are a match to TRBD2. The V gene end was trimmed by 4 bases and the J gene end by 7 bases; junction bases not matched to a gene: 9. The CDR3 contains 17 residues. Germline V lookup: CDR1 KGHDR, CDR2 SFDVKD. The CDR3 DNA sequence: TGTGCCACCAGTGACCCCACAACTAGCGGGAGGGCAAATGAGCAGTTCTTC. Amino acid sequence: CATSDPTTSGRANEQFF.